This is a list of T cell receptor beta chains from one sample in a study of blood T cell repertoires in COVID-19. The data were produced by immunoSEQ multiplex PCR, yet TCRdb's version contains in-frame clones alone and is incomplete. Of approximately 170,000 clones in the sample, approximately 93% were seen once. Sequenced sample: peripheral blood. The source of these receptors is a woman aged 60-75 years with COVID-19, enrolled during active disease. CDR3s include the opening cysteine and the closing phenylalanine or tryptophan. The D gene is left open where the match is weak. Some rows have no size entry. The others give once, few or many, or a class for an expanded clone.

.,TRBJ1-2,TRBV7-2,TRBD1,TGTGCCAGCAGCCGGGACAGCTATGGCTACACCTTC,CASSRDSYGYTF
.,TRBJ1-4,TRBV30,TRBD1,TGTGCCTGGGACAGGGGAACTAATGAAAAACTGTTTTTT,CAWDRGTNEKLFF
.,TRBJ1-5,TRBV19,.,TGTGCCAGTAGTATGTCCGCGAACAATCAGCCCCAGCATTTT,CASSMSANNQPQHF
.,TRBJ1-1,TRBV27,.,TGTGCCAGCAGGCTATTTGCGGGGACTGAAGCTTTCTTT,CASRLFAGTEAFF
.,TRBJ2-1,TRBV29-1,.,TGCAGCGTCAAGACAGGAACCAACAATGAGCAGTTCTTC,CSVKTGTNNEQFF
.,TRBJ1-1,TRBV11-1,.,TGTGCCAGCAGCTTTACACAGGCCTACACTGAAGCTTTCTTT,CASSFTQAYTEAFF
.,TRBJ1-2,TRBV6-6,TRBD1,TGTGCCAGCAGCAGAGAGGACAGGGCTTATGGCTACACCTTC,CASSREDRAYGYTF
.,TRBJ2-7,TRBV7-9,.,TGTGCCAGCAGCTCCAGAGGGGGATACGAGCAGTACTTC,CASSSRGGYEQYF
few,TRBJ2-7,TRBV19,.,TGTGCCAGTAGTATCCAGGGTTTTGACGAGCAGTACTTC,CASSIQGFDEQYF
.,TRBJ2-1,TRBV5-4,TRBD1,TGTGCCAGCAGCCGGGGACAGGGGTCCTACAATGAGCAGTTCTTC,CASSRGQGSYNEQFF
.,TRBJ2-3,TRBV5-1,TRBD2,TGCGCCAGCAGCTTGGTTACTAGCGGGGGGGAAGATACGCAGTATTTT,CASSLVTSGGEDTQYF
.,TRBJ1-2,TRBV18,.,TGTGCCAGCTCACCATGGGCAGGGGGCTACACCTTC,CASSPWAGGYTF
.,TRBJ1-6,TRBV19,.,TGTGCCAGTAGTATAACAGGATATAATTCACCCCTCCACTTT,CASSITGYNSPLHF
.,TRBJ1-2,TRBV12-5,.,TGTGCTAGTGGCCAGGGAAGGGGGAGCTATGGCTACACCTTC,CASGQGRGSYGYTF
.,TRBJ1-2,TRBV10-3,.,TGTGCCATCAGTGAGCCCCCGACTGAGAGCTATGGCTACACCTTC,CAISEPPTESYGYTF
.,TRBJ1-1,TRBV21-1,.,TGTGCCAGCAGCAGAAGGACAGGGAGAAACACTGAAGCTTTCTTT,CASSRRTGRNTEAFF
.,TRBJ1-1,TRBV4-2,.,TGTGCCAGCAGCCAGGACTCGTATGATGCTTTCTTT,CASSQDSYDAFF
once,TRBJ2-5,TRBV27,TRBD1,TGTGCCAGCAGCCCGTCCCACGTCGTGGGGACAGGGATAGGAGAGACCCAGTACTTC,CASSPSHVVGTGIGETQYF
.,TRBJ1-1,TRBV7-8,TRBD1,TGTGCCAGCAGGCAGTACAGGGGAGCGGGAGGGAACACTGAAGCTTTCTTT,CASRQYRGAGGNTEAFF
once,TRBJ1-5,TRBV4-2,.,TGTGCCAGCAGCCAAGAGGAAGGGGGTGGCCAGCCCCAGCATTTT,CASSQEEGGGQPQHF
.,TRBJ2-7,TRBV7-9,TRBD2,TGTGCCAGCAGCGTAGGCGGGGGCTCCTACGAGCAGTACTTC,CASSVGGGSYEQYF
.,TRBJ2-3,TRBV4-1,.,TGCGCCAGCAGCCTCAGACTCGAACCAGAAGCGAGTGCGCAGTATTTT,CASSLRLEPEASAQYF
.,TRBJ2-3,TRBV5-5,TRBD1,TGTGCCAGCAGCTCCCCGGGACAGGGGGCAGATACGCAGTATTTT,CASSSPGQGADTQYF
few,TRBJ1-2,TRBV5-5,.,TGTGCCAGCAGCTCCGGGACGGGGGGCGCTGACTATGGCTACACCTTC,CASSSGTGGADYGYTF
.,TRBJ2-5,TRBV10-3,TRBD1,TGTGCCACGGGACACGGGACAGGAGAGACCCAGTACTTC,CATGHGTGETQYF